This T cell receptor (beta chain) was sequenced during a study of T cell repertoires in cytomegalovirus infection. Ten or more counts support this clonotype. Its cognate antigen is unknown. Whole-study results and caveats: Clonotypes of TCR beta that were HLA-C-restricted and CMV-specific dominated the ex vivo response.

TCRdb recomputed calls from the reads with MiXCR, one row per CDR3 protein. Here the sample spans approximately 500,000 distinct CDR3 sequences, about 10% being singletons. With 2 bases clipped from V and 1 base from J, the junction kept 14 bases outside the gene matches. The length of the CDR3 is 20 residues. Germline V gene lookup returns CDR1 ENHRY and CDR2 SYGVKD. The clonotype comes from a human donor in good health (CMV status not recorded). Some clones in this sample may be carry-over from other donors' samples. Sample: PBMCs. The chain has TRBV10-3 and TRBJ2-4; 10 positions agree with TRBD2. The CDR3 reads CAISERGGVSGRPAKNIQYF. The CDR3 bases are TGTGCCATCAGTGAGAGAGGGGGAGTTAGCGGGAGGCCTGCCAAAAACATTCAGTACTTC.